This T cell receptor (beta chain) was obtained from a study of blood T cells in healthy people across ages. Ten milliliters of peripheral blood were drawn from each donor. A second PCR, run for 7 to 11 cycles, used a sample-barcoded 5' primer plus a J-beta primer mix. TCRdb re-analysed the 5' RACE reads in MiXCR, keeping a single row per CDR3 protein. The data hold 450,000 to 700,000 distinct CDR3 sequences, with 25% to 30% observed a single time. Trimming took off 5 bases at V and 0 bases at J, with 19 bases between the two ends. The germline CDR1 and CDR2 sequences are LNHNV and YYDKDF (reference sequence). This CDR3 region has 17 residues.

The origin of this receptor is a woman aged 70-85 years in good health. The chain links TRBV15 to TRBJ1-1, with a weak D call TRBD1 (5 bases). Sequenced sample: blood. CDR3 sequence (DNA): TGTGCCACCAGCGGCTCCGGGTCGGACACCCTGAACACTGAAGCTTTCTTT. Protein sequence: CATSGSGSDTLNTEAFF.